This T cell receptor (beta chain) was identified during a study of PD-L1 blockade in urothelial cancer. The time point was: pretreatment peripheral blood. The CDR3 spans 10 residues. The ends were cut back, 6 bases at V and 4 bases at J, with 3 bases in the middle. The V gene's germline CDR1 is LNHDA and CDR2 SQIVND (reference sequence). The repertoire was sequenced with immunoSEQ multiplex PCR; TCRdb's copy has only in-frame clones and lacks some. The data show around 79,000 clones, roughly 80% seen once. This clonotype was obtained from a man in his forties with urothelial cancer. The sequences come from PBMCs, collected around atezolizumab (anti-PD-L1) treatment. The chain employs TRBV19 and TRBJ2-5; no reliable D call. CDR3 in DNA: TGTGCCAGTAGCGGAGAGACCCAGTACTTC. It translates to CASSGETQYF.